Shown below are 20 T cell receptor beta chains from a single sample sequenced in a study of regulatory T cells in long-lasting Graves disease. The time point: newly diagnosed GD, antithyroid drugs for less than 3 months. Extracted RNA from PBMCs served as the source of the TCR library. The authors built TCR beta libraries using iRepertoire HTBI primers and Arm-PCR of CDR3 regions. From the multiplex PCR reads, TCRdb called clonotypes with MiXCR, one entry per CDR3 protein. The repertoire holds about half a million distinct CDR3 sequences, with around 12% as singletons. The sample also formed part of further work on T cells in Graves' hyperthyroidism and ophthalmopathy.

The sequencing here drew on peripheral blood mononuclear cells (PBMCs), taken at new diagnosis, from a patient treated with antithyroid drugs. Source of these receptors: a woman aged 25 to 39 with Graves disease.

This clonotype was detected only a few times. The CDR3 nucleotides are TGTGCCAGCAGCGCTAAACAGGGCCCTTATGGCTACACCTTC. It specifies CASSAKQGPYGYTF. This rearrangement joins TRBV9 to TRBJ1-2; the D gene is possibly TRBD1 (6 bases). V lost 3 bases and J 5 bases, leaving 14 bases between the germline ends. CDR3 length equals 14 residues. The germline CDR1 and CDR2 sequences are SGDLS and YYNGEE.

This clonotype occurred a few times. The genes are TRBV19 and TRBJ2-1, with 8 bases matching TRBD2. The CDR3 runs to 15 residues. Germline trimming cut 3 bases from V and 3 bases from J; bases unmatched to any gene: 4. Germline V lookup: CDR1 LNHDA, CDR2 SQIVND (reference sequence). As DNA, the CDR3 is TGTGCCAGTAGTATGACGCGGGGGGACTACAATGAGCAGTTCTTC. It codes for CASSMTRGDYNEQFF.

Ten or more counts support this clonotype. The rearrangement uses TRBV2 and TRBJ1-1, with a weak D call TRBD1 (5 bases). The CDR3 contains 15 residues. From germline, CDR1 is SNHLY and CDR2 FYNNEI. V gave up 5 bases and J gave up 0 bases, with 13 bases separating them. In DNA, the CDR3 is TGTGCCAGCAGTCCATGGGGGGTAATGAACACTGAAGCTTTCTTT. Amino acids: CASSPWGVMNTEAFF. Based on the CDR3 plus reference TRBV2 and TRBJ1-1, the full variable domain is EPEVTQTPSHQVTQMGQEVILRCVPISNHLYFYWYRQILGQKVEFLVSFYNNEISEKSEIFDDQFSVERPDGSNFTLKIRSTKLEDSAMYFCASSPWGVMNTEAFFGQGTRLTVV.

This clonotype came up many times. The V gene is TRBV12-3 or TRBV12-4, the J gene TRBJ2-5; 13 nucleotides match TRBD2. The CDR3 is made up of 14 amino acids. Germline trimming cut 6 bases from V and 5 bases from J; bases unmatched to any gene: 3. CDR3 in DNA: TGTGCCAGCAGGAGGACTAGCGGGAGCGAGACCCAGTACTTC. Translation gives CASRRTSGSETQYF.

This clonotype was observed many times. V usage is TRBV30 and J usage is TRBJ2-1, with TRBD2 matching over 7 bases. V gave up 3 bases and J gave up 7 bases; unmatched junction bases: 6. The length of the CDR3 is 13 residues. CDR1 is GTSNPN, CDR2 SVGIG, per germline (reference sequence). The CDR3 region is CAWRGGSGNEQFF. Here the CDR3 DNA reads TGTGCCTGGAGAGGCGGGAGCGGGAATGAGCAGTTCTTC.

This clonotype occurred many times. The chain recombines TRBV27 with TRBJ1-1; a possible D gene is TRBD1 (6 bases). V gave up 0 bases and J gave up 8 bases, with 31 bases separating them. The CDR3 sequence is 20 residues long. The germline gives CDR1 MNHEY, CDR2 SMNVEV (reference sequence). DNA for the CDR3: TGTGCCAGCAGTTTATCGAAAAGGGGGGGTTTACCCTACCTCAGTAGGGAAGCTTTCTTT. Residues: CASSLSKRGGLPYLSREAFF.

The gene calls are TRBV7-9 and TRBJ1-6, with D possibly TRBD1 on 5 matching bases. Germline V gene lookup returns CDR1 SEHNR and CDR2 FQNEAQ (reference sequence). This CDR3 region has 18 residues. V gave up 5 bases and J gave up 10 bases, with 27 bases separating them. The CDR3 region is CASSEGDAAGRQGSPLHF. The CDR3 DNA is TGTGCCAGCAGCGAAGGGGATGCGGCAGGCCGGCAGGGATCACCCCTCCACTTT. Variable domain in full (rest from reference TRBV7-9 and TRBJ1-6): DTGVSQNPRHKITKRGQNVTFRCDPISEHNRLYWYRQTLGQGPEFLTYFQNEAQLEKSRLLSDRFSAERPKGSFSTLEIQRTEQGDSAMYLCASSEGDAAGRQGSPLHFGNGTRLTVT.

This clonotype was detected ten times or more. The V call is TRBV30, the J call TRBJ1-1; no clear D gene. CDR1 GTSNPN and CDR2 SVGIG come from the germline V gene (reference sequence). CDR3 length: 14 amino acids. The V gene lost 3 bases and the J gene lost 4 bases, with 15 bases spanning the gap. The CDR3 loop reads CAWRKIRLGTEAFF. CDR3 nucleotide sequence: TGTGCCTGGAGAAAGATTCGGTTAGGCACTGAAGCTTTCTTT.

The sample holds many counts of this clonotype. J is TRBJ1-6 and V is TRBV7-2; tentatively, D is TRBD1 (5 bases). CDR3 length: 13 residues. V dropped 7 bases and J dropped 7 bases, with 11 bases sitting between them. Germline V CDR1 and CDR2: SGHTA, FQGNSA. The CDR3 nucleotides are TGTGCCAGCACCAGGGAGGGGAATTCACCCCTCCACTTT. As protein: CASTREGNSPLHF.

In regard to this clonotype: Just one base apart from a much larger clone, this may be a read error. The chain couples TRBV13 to TRBJ2-5, with D perhaps TRBD2 (6 bases). The germline CDR1 and CDR2 sequences are PRHDT and FYEKMQ (reference sequence). CDR3 length: 11 amino acids. The CDR3 DNA is TGTGCCAGCAGCTCCGCGGGGACCCAGCACTTC. It is translated as CASSSAGTQHF.

For this clonotype: A read error is possible here, since a much larger clone lies one base away. The V and J genes are TRBV7-2 and TRBJ1-1; 10 nucleotides align to TRBD1. Germline V gene sequence: CDR1 SGHTA, CDR2 FQGNSA. CDR3 size: 15 residues. This chain's CDR3 is CAGSATGTGDTEAFF. CDR3 bases: TGTGCCGGCAGCGCCACCGGGACAGGGGACACTGAAGCTTTCTTT.

The chain joins TRBV7-9 to TRBJ1-4; maybe TRBD1 (5 bases). The CDR3 extends over 14 amino acids. The V gene lost 4 bases and the J gene lost 3 bases, with 9 bases spanning the gap. CDR1 and CDR2 (germline): SEHNR, FQNEAQ (reference sequence). CDR3 nucleotide sequence: TGTGCCAGCAGCTACCGGGACCCTAATGAAAAACTGTTTTTT. As protein: CASSYRDPNEKLFF.

This chain uses TRBV13 with TRBJ1-2, with D maybe TRBD1 (6 bases). Germline V gene lookup returns CDR1 PRHDT and CDR2 FYEKMQ (reference sequence). Trimming shortened V by 7 bases and J by 0 bases, and 15 bases separated the two germline ends. This CDR3 has 15 amino acids. CDR3 DNA sequence: TGTGCCAGCAACCGGCAGGGGCAAGCTAACTATGGCTACACCTTC. Translating gives CASNRQGQANYGYTF.

This clonotype has just a few counts. This is likely an artifact of a read error, given a far larger clone one base away. This chain connects TRBV11-2 to TRBJ2-4; 7 nucleotides agree with TRBD2. The CDR3 runs to 15 residues. Germline-derived CDR1 and CDR2 are SGHAT and FQNNGV. J gave up 13 bases and V 5 bases, and 17 bases lay outside the gene matches. The CDR3 sequence: CASSPQVGGEAEQYF. In DNA, the CDR3 is TGTGCCAGCAGCCCCCAGGTGGGGGGGGAAGCTGAGCAGTACTTC. The full variable domain, rest sourced from reference TRBV11-2 and TRBJ2-4, is EAGVAQSPRYKIIEKRQSVAFWCNPISGHATLYWYQQILGQGPKLLIQFQNNGVVDDSQLPKDRFSAERLKGVDSTLKIQPAKLEDSAVYLCASSPQVGGEAEQYFGAGTRLSVL.

This clonotype was picked up many times. The CDR3 here is CASSELGLSTDTQYF. The CDR3 bases are TGTGCCAGCAGTGAATTGGGACTGAGCACAGATACGCAGTATTTT. This rearrangement joins TRBV2 to TRBJ2-3; possible D gene TRBD2, 6 bases. The V end lost 2 bases, the J end lost 0 bases, and 9 bases lay between the germline ends. The CDR3 is 15 amino acids. Germline V gene data show CDR1 as SNHLY and CDR2 as FYNNEI.

This clonotype was recorded many times. V usage is TRBV11-1 and J usage is TRBJ1-2; D gene ambiguous. The CDR3 has 13 amino acids. CDR1 is SGHAT, CDR2 FQDESV, per germline (reference sequence). V lost 1 base and J lost 0, with 3 bases in between. CDR3 sequence reads: CASSLEANYGYTF. CDR3 in DNA: TGTGCCAGCAGCTTAGAGGCTAACTATGGCTACACCTTC.

This clonotype was counted ten times or more. One end of the junction varies from germline; a read error may be responsible. The chain joins TRBV7-2 to TRBJ1-6; tentative D call: TRBD1 (6 bases). Germline values: CDR1 SGHTA, CDR2 FQGNSA. The CDR3 contains 14 residues. The CDR3 region is CASRLGTRLSPLHF. CDR3 sequence (DNA): TGTGCCAGCCGCTTGGGGACACGACTTTCACCCCTCCACTTT.

The V gene is TRBV5-1, the J gene TRBJ1-3; 9 bases line up with TRBD1. After removal of 3 bases from V and 4 bases from J, the junction contained 2 bases not matched to a gene. Germline values: CDR1 SGHRS, CDR2 YFSETQ. This CDR3 is 14 amino acids long. The CDR3 reads CASSSGQGGNTIYF. The CDR3 DNA is TGCGCCAGCAGCTCGGGACAGGGAGGAAACACCATATATTTT. The full variable domain, in which reference TRBV5-1 and TRBJ1-3 provide the parts outside the CDR3, is KAGVTQTPRYLIKTRGQQVTLSCSPISGHRSVSWYQQTPGQGLQFLFEYFSETQRNKGNFPGRFSGRQFSNSRSEMNVSTLELGDSALYLCASSSGQGGNTIYFGEGSWLTVV.

This clonotype occurred many times. The chain uses TRBV28 and TRBJ2-7; 10 nucleotides line up with TRBD2. CDR1 is MDHEN, CDR2 SYDVKM, per germline. V was clipped by 3 bases and J by 3 bases; unmatched bases: 2. The CDR3 consists of 14 residues. CDR3 sequence (DNA): TGTGCCAGCAGTTTTCCTAGCGGGAGCTACGAGCAGTACTTC. This translates into CASSFPSGSYEQYF.

This clonotype occurred many times. This sequence joins TRBV7-2 and TRBJ2-4; 7 bases map to TRBD2. J gave up 0 bases and V 1 base, and 3 bases lay outside the gene matches. Germline loops: CDR1 SGHTA, CDR2 FQGNSA. The CDR3 loop spans 16 amino acids. CDR3 nucleotide sequence: TGTGCCAGCAGCTTAGAGCTAGCGGCAGCCAAAAACATTCAGTACTTC. Amino acid sequence: CASSLELAAAKNIQYF.